This T cell receptor (beta chain) was identified in a study of spatial heterogeneity in lung cancer. Whole-study context: Beta-chain sequences were consistently detected more often than alpha-chain sequences.

Germline CDR1 and CDR2: SGHRS and YFSETQ. The CDR3 is 19 residues long. V was clipped by 2 bases and J by 0 bases, with 18 bases between them. The time point is: sample taken at primary tumor resection. The study sequenced unsorted whole RNA from tumor, nontumor lung or frozen PBMC. Patients with untreated early-stage non-small cell lung cancer, numbering some 72, were the donors. Each TCR cDNA molecule bore a unique molecular identifier. Each CDR3 protein gets one entry after TCRdb re-called the 5' RACE reads with MiXCR. Of around 60,000 distinct CDR3 sequences in the sample, roughly 8% were seen once. Ten or more counts support this clonotype.

The TCR was taken from a female donor with early-stage non-small cell lung cancer. This sequence joins TRBV5-1 and TRBJ2-6; weak D call: TRBD2 (6 bases). The sample here was PBMCs, taken at surgery. CDR3 protein: CASSLGAGAGGSGANVLTF. The DNA of the CDR3 is TGCGCCAGCAGCTTAGGGGCTGGAGCCGGGGGCTCTGGGGCCAACGTCCTGACTTTC. The full variable domain, in which reference TRBV5-1 and TRBJ2-6 provide the parts outside the CDR3, is KAGVTQTPRYLIKTRGQQVTLSCSPISGHRSVSWYQQTPGQGLQFLFEYFSETQRNKGNFPGRFSGRQFSNSRSEMNVSTLELGDSALYLCASSLGAGAGGSGANVLTFGAGSRLTVL.